The 2 T cell receptor beta chains below were found in one sample sequenced in a study of CD8 T cells in Susac syndrome. An input of roughly 0.5 to 1 ug of RNA was subjected to reverse transcription using random hexamers. TCRdb called the immunoSEQ multiplex PCR reads again in MiXCR, with one record for every CDR3 protein. This table holds around 100,000 distinct CDR3 sequences, about 95% found once. The sequenced material came from CD8+ T cells from PBMCs. These receptors came from a human donor with Susac syndrome.

This clonotype was seen just once. The chain recombines TRBV10-3 with TRBJ2-5; D perhaps matches TRBD1 (5 bases). This CDR3 has 14 residues. Germline loops: CDR1 ENHRY, CDR2 SYGVKD. V was cut by 7 bases and J by 0 bases, with 12 bases left in between. CDR3 nucleotide sequence: TGTGCCATCACCCCGGACACCTACCAAGAGACCCAGTACTTC. Translated: CAITPDTYQETQYF.

The V and J genes are TRBV20-1 and TRBJ2-7, with D perhaps TRBD2 (5 bases). The CDR3 sequence is 14 residues long. The germline V gene encodes CDR1 DFQATT and CDR2 SNEGSKA (reference sequence). V lost 0 bases and J 6 bases, leaving 15 bases between the germline ends. In DNA, the CDR3 is TGCAGTGCTAGAGAAAGGGCCGGCAGCGGCGAGCAGTACTTC. It yields the protein CSARERAGSGEQYF.